Below, 14 T cell receptor beta chains from the same sample are listed, as sequenced in a study of blood T cell repertoires in COVID-19 (dated by TCRdb to the early 2020s). The library was generated by the immunoSEQ multiplex PCR assay. TCRdb mirrors the immuneACCESS table, restricted to in-frame sequences. Some clones are absent from its copies; in checked studies, under half trace to an unresolved V gene, and the reason for the others is unknown. This sample comprises 140,000 or so clones, roughly 84% of them detected only once. The ten largest clones add up to around 2.5% of the sample. Sequenced: peripheral blood. These receptors came from a human donor with acute or convalescent COVID-19. The donor label of this sample is uncertain.

The rearrangement links TRBV18 to TRBJ1-1, with 9 bases lining up with TRBD1. The CDR3 has 15 residues. The germline V gene encodes CDR1 KGHSH and CDR2 LQKENI. Trimming took 2 bases from V and 5 from J; bases not matched to a gene: 6. CDR3 residues: CASSPMGQGRTEAFF. CDR3 DNA: TGTGCCAGCTCACCAATGGGACAGGGTAGGACTGAAGCTTTCTTT.

The J gene is TRBJ1-5, the V gene TRBV3-1 (or the pseudogene TRBV3-2); D not resolved. Between the trimmed V and J ends, which lost 1 base and 5 bases, there was a span of 12 bases. CDR3 length equals 15 residues. From germline, CDR1 is LGHDT and CDR2 YNNKEL (reference sequence). CDR3 in DNA: TGTGCCAGCAGCCAAGGGGCCCGATCCTATCAGCCCCAGCATTTT. As protein: CASSQGARSYQPQHF.

The chain recombines TRBV4-3 with TRBJ1-2, with D possibly matching TRBD1 (5 bases). Trimming shortened V by 1 base and J by 8 bases, and 11 bases separated the two germline ends. The CDR3 is made up of 13 amino acids. Germline V gene lookup returns CDR1 LGHNA and CDR2 YSLEER. CDR3 loop: CASSQGWGEGYTF. DNA of the CDR3: TGCGCCAGCAGCCAAGGTTGGGGGGAGGGCTACACCTTC.

The V and J genes are TRBV28 and TRBJ1-1, with D possibly being TRBD1 (6 bases). The V and J ends lost 7 bases and 3 bases respectively, with 12 bases between them. The CDR3 covers 13 residues. The germline V gene has CDR1 MDHEN and CDR2 SYDVKM. CDR3 region: CASTPGQDTEAFF. CDR3 coding DNA: TGTGCCAGCACCCCGGGACAAGACACTGAAGCTTTCTTT.

V is TRBV2 and J is TRBJ2-5; D perhaps matches TRBD2 (5 bases). Germline values: CDR1 SNHLY, CDR2 FYNNEI. This CDR3 is built from 11 residues. V was shortened by 8 bases and J by 2 bases, with 6 bases between the two germline ends. The CDR3 sequence: CASGSQETQYF. In DNA, the CDR3 is TGTGCCAGCGGGAGTCAAGAGACCCAGTACTTC. Looking up the rest from reference TRBV2 and TRBJ2-5 gives the full variable domain: EPEVTQTPSHQVTQMGQEVILRCVPISNHLYFYWYRQILGQKVEFLVSFYNNEISEKSEIFDDQFSVERPDGSNFTLKIRSTKLEDSAMYFCASGSQETQYFGPGTRLLVL.

In this sample, this clone turned up once. This chain uses TRBV19 with TRBJ1-2; possible D gene TRBD1, 6 bases. CDR3 length: 15 residues. Trimming pared 6 bases from V and 4 bases from J, leaving 18 bases between. CDR1 is LNHDA, CDR2 SQIVND, per germline (reference sequence). CDR3 DNA: TGTGCCAGTAGGCCCTACACAGACAGGCTCTATGGCTACACCTTC. Residues: CASRPYTDRLYGYTF.

V usage is TRBV5-6 and J usage is TRBJ2-1; 7 bases line up with TRBD1. The CDR3 is 14 amino acids. Germline V gene sequence: CDR1 SGHDT, CDR2 YYEEEE. Trimming cost V 5 bases and J 9 bases; bases outside gene matches: 11. CDR3 sequence: CASSVTGDWTEQFF. As DNA, the CDR3 is TGTGCCAGCAGTGTTACAGGGGATTGGACTGAGCAGTTCTTC.

This sequence joins TRBV5-1 and TRBJ2-7, with 8 bases identical to TRBD2. The germline V gene encodes CDR1 SGHRS and CDR2 YFSETQ. After removal of 4 bases from V and 5 bases from J, the junction contained 8 bases not matched to a gene. There are 14 residues in the CDR3. The CDR3 region is CASSRGTSRNEQYF. CDR3 nucleotides: TGCGCCAGCAGCAGGGGGACTAGTCGAAACGAGCAGTACTTC.

The J gene is TRBJ2-7, the V gene TRBV2, with a tentative D call TRBD1 (6 bases). This CDR3 region has 12 residues. The ends were cut back, 4 bases at V and 5 bases at J, with 9 bases in the middle. Looked up from germline, CDR1 is SNHLY and CDR2 is FYNNEI. The DNA for the CDR3 is TGTGCCAGCAGTGTTTACAGGGACGAGCAGTACTTC. Its protein product is CASSVYRDEQYF.

This clone was seen a handful of times. The gene calls are TRBV9 and TRBJ2-1; TRBD1 might be the D (6 bases). V shed 2 bases and J shed 6 bases, with 15 bases lying between them. The germline V gene has CDR1 SGDLS and CDR2 YYNGEE. The CDR3 has 15 amino acids. CDR3 bases: TGTGCCAGCAGCGTTAGGGGGTACCGGGGCAATGAGCAGTTCTTC. It translates to CASSVRGYRGNEQFF.

The chain joins TRBV11-3 to TRBJ2-5, with D tentatively TRBD1 (5 bases). V shed 6 bases and J shed 2 bases, with 10 bases lying between them. This CDR3 comprises 13 residues. Germline CDR1 reads SGHNT; CDR2 reads YENEEA. Here the CDR3 DNA reads TGTGCCAGCAGTAGGGCAGGGCAAGAGACCCAGTACTTC. Amino acid sequence: CASSRAGQETQYF. The variable domain in full, with the rest retrieved from reference TRBV11-3 and TRBJ2-5, is EAGVVQSPRYKIIEKKQPVAFWCNPISGHNTLYWYLQNLGQGPELLIRYENEEAVDDSQLPKDRFSAERLKGVDSTLKIQPAELGDSAVYLCASSRAGQETQYFGPGTRLLVL.

V and J are TRBV2 and TRBJ2-7; D is perhaps TRBD2 (6 bases). V lost 8 bases and J lost 6, with 11 bases in between. The CDR3 runs 11 residues. Germline V gene lookup returns CDR1 SNHLY and CDR2 FYNNEI. Here the CDR3 reads CASSTGVEQYV. CDR3 in DNA: TGTGCCAGCTCCACGGGAGTCGAGCAGTACGTC.

The chain has TRBV10-1 and TRBJ2-7; 8 positions agree with TRBD1. CDR1 WNHNN and CDR2 SYGVQD come from the germline V gene (reference sequence). The CDR3 loop spans 15 amino acids. V trimming: 6 bases; J trimming: 0 bases; junction bases outside the gene matches: 7. The CDR3 DNA follows: TGCGCCAGCAGCGACCGGGACAGGTCCTCCTACGAGCAGTACGTC. Protein product: CASSDRDRSSYEQYV.

This chain joins TRBV5-1 and TRBJ1-1; no definite D call. Germline CDR1 is SGHRS and CDR2 is YFSETQ. Trimming stripped 0 bases from V and 4 bases from J, with 13 bases between. The CDR3 is made up of 15 amino acids. The DNA for the CDR3 is TGCGCCAGCAGCTTGGTTGGAGGGCTCGGCACTGAAGCTTTCTTT. Amino acids: CASSLVGGLGTEAFF.